What follows are 16 T cell receptor beta chains derived from one specimen sequenced in a study of blood T cell repertoires in COVID-19. TCRdb keeps only in-frame clones here, not all; method: immunoSEQ multiplex PCR. The sample gives about 220,000 clones, approximately 77% of which show up once; approximately 4% is in the top ten. The specimen sequenced was peripheral blood. These receptors came from an elderly woman with acute or convalescent COVID-19.

The J gene is TRBJ1-3, the V gene TRBV2; D possibly corresponds to TRBD1 (6 bases). Per germline, CDR1 SNHLY and CDR2 FYNNEI. The CDR3 length is 14 residues. Trimming left V 7 bases short and J 0 bases short, with 10 bases between. This CDR3 reads CASIPDSSGNTIYF. CDR3 DNA sequence: TGTGCCAGCATCCCGGACAGCTCTGGAAACACCATATATTTT.

The rearrangement links TRBV6-5 to TRBJ1-1, with 10 bases that match TRBD1. With 5 bases clipped from V and 4 bases from J, the junction kept 7 bases outside the gene matches. The germline V gene encodes CDR1 MNHEY and CDR2 SVGAGI. The CDR3 consists of 15 residues. CDR3 in amino acids: CASSRPGQGSTEAFF. As DNA, the CDR3 is TGTGCCAGCAGTCGGCCGGGACAGGGGTCCACTGAAGCTTTCTTT.

This clone turned up a few times. The rearrangement uses TRBV30 and TRBJ1-2; TRBD1 matches 9 bases. CDR1 and CDR2 (germline): GTSNPN, SVGIG (reference sequence). CDR3 size: 13 residues. V gave up 8 bases and J gave up 6 bases; unmatched junction bases: 10. CDR3 bases: TGTGCCGGGGATAGGACAGGGGCTGATGGCTACACCTTC. The encoded protein is CAGDRTGADGYTF.

V gene TRBV27 combines with J gene TRBJ1-2, with 9 bases identical to TRBD1. Germline V gene sequence: CDR1 MNHEY, CDR2 SMNVEV (reference sequence). This CDR3 has 16 amino acids. Unmatched junction bases numbered 8, after V lost 2 bases and J lost 4 bases. This CDR3 is CASSLGDRVDLYGYTF. The CDR3 coding sequence is TGTGCCAGCAGTTTAGGGGACAGGGTCGACCTCTATGGCTACACCTTC.

CDR3 amino acids: CASSPSSGTSVGYGYTF. The CDR3 DNA reads TGTGCCAGCAGTCCAAGTTCGGGGACTAGTGTGGGATATGGCTACACCTTC. J is TRBJ1-2 and V is TRBV27; perhaps TRBD1 as D (5 bases). Germline assignment: CDR1 MNHEY and CDR2 SMNVEV (reference sequence). V lost 5 bases to trimming and J lost 5 bases, with 24 bases between them. CDR3 size: 17 residues.

V is TRBV18 and J is TRBJ2-3, with 7 bases aligning to TRBD2. The CDR3 has 16 residues. V gave up 0 bases and J gave up 7 bases; unmatched junction bases: 10. Germline CDR1 and CDR2: KGHSH and LQKENI. The CDR3 region has the DNA TGTGCCAGCTCACCACCTGGCGGGGGAGTTTCGAATACGCAGTATTTT. Residues: CASSPPGGGVSNTQYF.

This clone was counted only a few times. Other DNA sequences in the same sample also yield this CDR3. This sequence joins TRBV19 and TRBJ2-5; 7 positions match TRBD1. Trimming cost V 8 bases and J 1 base; bases outside gene matches: 4. Germline CDR1 is LNHDA and CDR2 is SQIVND (reference sequence). The CDR3 covers 13 residues. The CDR3 nucleotides are TGTGCCAGTCGTGACAGGGCCCAAGAGACCCAGTACTTC. Translating gives CASRDRAQETQYF.

This clone showed up just a few times. CDR3 protein: CASSLEGQYNQPQHF. CDR3 in DNA: TGTGCCAGCAGCTTAGAGGGACAGTACAATCAGCCCCAGCATTTT. The chain combines TRBV7-2 with TRBJ1-5, with 7 bases aligning to TRBD1. Germline CDR1 is SGHTA and CDR2 is FQGNSA. This CDR3 has 15 amino acids. J lost 3 bases, V lost 1 base, and 3 bases had no gene match.

The chain uses TRBV18 and TRBJ1-3; D unresolved. Germline loops: CDR1 KGHSH, CDR2 LQKENI. This CDR3 is 14 amino acids long. Trimming removed 2 bases at V and 4 bases at J, with 9 bases between. This CDR3 reads CASSPDPGGNTIYF. The DNA for the CDR3 is TGTGCCAGCTCACCAGATCCCGGGGGAAACACCATATATTTT.

This chain joins TRBV7-2 and TRBJ2-3, with 7 bases identical to TRBD1. The CDR3 loop spans 15 amino acids. V was pared by 4 bases and J by 3 bases, with 7 bases of the junction left unmatched. Germline V gives CDR1 SGHTA, CDR2 FQGNSA. As DNA, the CDR3 is TGTGCCAGCAGCTACACAGGGGCGAAAACAGATACGCAGTATTTT. Translation: CASSYTGAKTDTQYF.

The chain uses TRBV10-1 and TRBJ1-1; TRBD1 matches 9 bases. Per germline, CDR1 WNHNN and CDR2 SYGVQD (reference sequence). V lost 7 bases to trimming and J lost 6 bases; unmatched junction nucleotides: 9. The CDR3 spans 14 residues. CDR3 loop: CASIYGDRESEAFF. The CDR3 DNA follows: TGCGCCAGCATCTACGGGGACAGGGAGTCTGAAGCTTTCTTT.

The chain carries TRBV4-1 and TRBJ1-6; D perhaps matches TRBD1 (5 bases). V was shortened by 0 bases and J by 7 bases, with 13 bases between the two germline ends. The CDR3 totals 16 residues. CDR1 and CDR2 (germline): MGHRA, YSYEKL. CDR3 loop: CASSQDSDSRNSPLHF. The DNA for the CDR3 is TGCGCCAGCAGCCAAGATTCCGACAGTAGAAATTCACCCCTCCACTTT.

The J gene is TRBJ1-1, the V gene TRBV7-2, with D tentatively TRBD1 (6 bases). V lost 3 bases to trimming and J lost 2 bases, with 13 bases between them. Germline CDR1 SGHTA, CDR2 FQGNSA. The CDR3 length is 15 residues. The CDR3 reads CASSLADSLNTEAFF. In DNA form, the CDR3 reads TGTGCCAGCAGCTTGGCGGACAGCCTTAACACTGAAGCTTTCTTT.

The V gene is TRBV9, the J gene TRBJ2-1; D may be TRBD1 (6 bases). From germline, CDR1 is SGDLS and CDR2 YYNGEE. The CDR3 loop spans 15 amino acids. V lost 0 bases and J 5 bases, leaving 12 bases between the germline ends. CDR3 bases: TGTGCCAGCAGCGTAGCACAGGGCGTACACAATGAGCAGTTCTTC. This codes for CASSVAQGVHNEQFF.

This chain uses TRBV12-3 or TRBV12-4 with TRBJ2-3; D gene ambiguous. The CDR3 sequence is 13 residues long. V dropped 5 bases and J dropped 5 bases, with 11 bases sitting between them. The CDR3 sequence: CASSLQRGDTQYF. The CDR3, as DNA: TGTGCCAGCAGTCTCCAAAGAGGAGATACGCAGTATTTT.

In its sample, this clone was seen a few times. V usage is TRBV2 and J usage is TRBJ1-2; TRBD1 agrees at 9 bases. Germline trimming cut 6 bases from V and 4 bases from J; bases unmatched to any gene: 3. The germline CDR1 and CDR2 sequences are SNHLY and FYNNEI. The CDR3 is 13 residues long. The DNA of the CDR3 is TGTGCCAGCAGCACAGGGGGCGCCTATGGCTACACCTTC. Translated, it gives CASSTGGAYGYTF.